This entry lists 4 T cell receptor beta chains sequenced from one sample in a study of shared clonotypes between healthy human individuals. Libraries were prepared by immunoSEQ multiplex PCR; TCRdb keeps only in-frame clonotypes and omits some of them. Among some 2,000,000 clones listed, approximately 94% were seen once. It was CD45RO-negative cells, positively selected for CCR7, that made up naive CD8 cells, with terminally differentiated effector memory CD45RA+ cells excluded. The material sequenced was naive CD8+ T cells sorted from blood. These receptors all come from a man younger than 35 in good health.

CDR3 DNA sequence: TGTGCCAGCAGTGAAGACGGTGAAAAACTGTTTTTT. Encoded protein: CASSEDGEKLFF. This rearrangement joins TRBV2 to TRBJ1-4; D unclear. V gave up 1 base and J gave up 7 bases, with 4 bases separating them. The CDR3 sequence is 12 residues long. Germline CDR1 reads SNHLY; CDR2 reads FYNNEI.

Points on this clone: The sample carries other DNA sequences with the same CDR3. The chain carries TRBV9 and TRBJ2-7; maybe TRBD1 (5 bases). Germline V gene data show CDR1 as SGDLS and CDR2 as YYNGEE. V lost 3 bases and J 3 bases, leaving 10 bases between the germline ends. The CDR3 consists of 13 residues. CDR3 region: CASSGGGDYEQYF. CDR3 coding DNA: TGTGCCAGCAGCGGGGGCGGAGACTACGAGCAGTACTTC. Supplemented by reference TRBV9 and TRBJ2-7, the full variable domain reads DSGVTQTPKHLITATGQRVTLRCSPRSGDLSVYWYQQSLDQGLQFLIQYYNGEERAKGNILERFSAQQFPDLHSELNLSSLELGDSALYFCASSGGGDYEQYFGPGTRLTVT.

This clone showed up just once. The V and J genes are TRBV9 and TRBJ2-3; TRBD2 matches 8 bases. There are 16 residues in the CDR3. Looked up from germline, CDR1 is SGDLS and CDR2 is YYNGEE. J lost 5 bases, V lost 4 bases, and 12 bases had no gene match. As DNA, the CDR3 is TGTGCCAGCAGCCCAGACCTAGCGGGTGGCGGAGATACGCAGTATTTT. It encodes CASSPDLAGGGDTQYF.

In DNA form, the CDR3 reads TGTGCCAGCAGCACGGGACAGGGGGCGGGTCGGGATATCTACGAGCAGTACTTC. This sequence encodes CASSTGQGAGRDIYEQYF. The chain recombines TRBV7-9 with TRBJ2-7; 12 nucleotides match TRBD1. The germline V gene encodes CDR1 SEHNR and CDR2 FQNEAQ (reference sequence). The CDR3 runs 18 residues. V was clipped by 5 bases and J by 3 bases; unmatched bases: 14.